These T cell receptor beta chains were read from a single sample in a study of blood T cell repertoires in COVID-19. The table came from immunoSEQ multiplex PCR; TCRdb's copy has only in-frame clones and leaves some out. This sample has tens of thousands of clones, with around 84% found just once. The sequenced sample consisted of peripheral blood. The receptor source for this set is a man aged 50 to 60 with active COVID-19. Both conserved end residues are trimmed from each CDR3.

v_call: TRBV12-5
cdr3_length: 12
j_call: TRBJ2-7
cdr3_aa: ASGLGQGINEQY

v_call: TRBV5-1
cdr3_length: 13
j_call: TRBJ1-3
cdr3_aa: ASSLQTGTGNTIY

v_call: TRBV7-8
cdr3_length: 13
j_call: TRBJ2-7
cdr3_aa: ASSNRDRGRYEQY

v_call: TRBV19
cdr3_length: 15
j_call: TRBJ2-1
cdr3_aa: ASSILSREGNYNEQF

v_call: TRBV15
cdr3_length: 12
j_call: TRBJ1-1
cdr3_aa: ATSRGGYDPEAF

v_call: TRBV19
cdr3_length: 12
j_call: TRBJ2-7
cdr3_aa: ASSIGHYGGEQY

v_call: TRBV19
cdr3_length: 13
j_call: TRBJ2-6
cdr3_aa: ASRGGVSGANVLT

v_call: TRBV13
cdr3_length: 12
j_call: TRBJ1-1
cdr3_aa: ASTQGGTRAEAF

v_call: TRBV6-5
cdr3_length: 11
j_call: TRBJ1-2
cdr3_aa: ASSFTGNYGYT

v_call: TRBV27
cdr3_length: 13
j_call: TRBJ1-3
cdr3_aa: ASSRTGDSKNTIY

v_call: TRBV18
cdr3_length: 13
j_call: TRBJ1-1
cdr3_aa: ASSPRTGENTEAF

v_call: TRBV9
cdr3_length: 14
j_call: TRBJ1-6
cdr3_aa: ASSDDPGQYNSPLH

v_call: TRBV5-6
cdr3_length: 14
j_call: TRBJ2-3
cdr3_aa: ASSLEASGSTDTQY

v_call: TRBV15
cdr3_length: 18
j_call: TRBJ2-1
cdr3_aa: ATSRVGSGGAPSSYNEQF

v_call: TRBV6-6
cdr3_length: 14
j_call: TRBJ2-6
cdr3_aa: ASSYGFRAGANVLT

v_call: TRBV4-1
cdr3_length: 14
j_call: TRBJ2-3
cdr3_aa: ASSQGSSVGKDTQY

v_call: TRBV10-3
cdr3_length: 14
j_call: TRBJ2-3
cdr3_aa: AISESRRTSTDTQY

v_call: TRBV7-2
cdr3_length: 13
j_call: TRBJ1-6
cdr3_aa: ASSMDRGENSPLH

v_call: TRBV4-1
cdr3_length: 15
j_call: TRBJ2-1
cdr3_aa: ASSQMTGTIPYNEQF

v_call: TRBV18
cdr3_length: 13
j_call: TRBJ2-2
cdr3_aa: ASSAGHSNTGELF

v_call: TRBV5-1
cdr3_length: 13
j_call: TRBJ2-1
cdr3_aa: ASSPSGSPYNEQF

v_call: TRBV6-5
cdr3_length: 12
j_call: TRBJ1-1
cdr3_aa: ASSSTGRRREAF

v_call: TRBV27
cdr3_length: 13
j_call: TRBJ1-5
cdr3_aa: ASARDRGGGQPQH

v_call: TRBV7-9
cdr3_length: 10
j_call: TRBJ2-1
cdr3_aa: ASSFGDREKF

v_call: TRBV28
cdr3_length: 10
j_call: TRBJ1-1
cdr3_aa: ASSSPPGLAF

v_call: TRBV5-6
cdr3_length: 13
j_call: TRBJ2-1
cdr3_aa: ASTIGGRGYNEQF

v_call: TRBV12-3/TRBV12-4
cdr3_length: 10
j_call: TRBJ2-2
cdr3_aa: ASSSNTGELF

v_call: TRBV27
cdr3_length: 13
j_call: TRBJ2-5
cdr3_aa: ASSLSTGGMETQY

v_call: TRBV5-1
cdr3_length: 13
j_call: TRBJ2-1
cdr3_aa: ASSLVRRVYNEQF

v_call: TRBV7-9
cdr3_length: 12
j_call: TRBJ1-1
cdr3_aa: ASSLAFSQVEAF

v_call: TRBV19
cdr3_length: 13
j_call: TRBJ1-3
cdr3_aa: ASSIGREPRNTIY

v_call: TRBV2
cdr3_length: 12
j_call: TRBJ2-2
cdr3_aa: ASVGQVNTGELF

v_call: TRBV5-1
cdr3_length: 12
j_call: TRBJ2-2
cdr3_aa: ASSTGTINGELF

v_call: TRBV7-2
cdr3_length: 12
j_call: TRBJ1-5
cdr3_aa: ASSTGQRNQPQH

v_call: TRBV25-1
cdr3_length: 12
j_call: TRBJ1-6
cdr3_aa: ASSGDRGNSPLH

v_call: TRBV12-3/TRBV12-4
cdr3_length: 9
j_call: TRBJ1-5
cdr3_aa: ASSVGGPQH

v_call: TRBV27
cdr3_length: 16
j_call: TRBJ2-1
cdr3_aa: ASSSHARLAGAYNEQF

v_call: TRBV7-8
cdr3_length: 15
j_call: TRBJ2-2
cdr3_aa: ASSLVGGARNTGELF

v_call: TRBV5-5
cdr3_length: 14
j_call: TRBJ2-5
cdr3_aa: ASSPATGQGWETQY

v_call: TRBV15
cdr3_length: 12
j_call: TRBJ1-5
cdr3_aa: ATSSVAGNQPQH

v_call: TRBV27
cdr3_length: 14
j_call: TRBJ2-7
cdr3_aa: ASSLQPPGQGLTQY

v_call: TRBV5-1
cdr3_length: 14
j_call: TRBJ1-2
cdr3_aa: ASSWTGGDKNYGYT

v_call: TRBV7-9
cdr3_length: 12
j_call: TRBJ2-3
cdr3_aa: ASSFQTGVDTQY

v_call: TRBV4-2
cdr3_length: 14
j_call: TRBJ2-3
cdr3_aa: ASSQDSGGAADTQY

v_call: TRBV19
cdr3_length: 13
j_call: TRBJ1-5
cdr3_aa: ASRGGFYSNQPQH

v_call: TRBV5-4
cdr3_length: 13
j_call: TRBJ2-1
cdr3_aa: AGSSFLAGGDGQF

v_call: TRBV27
cdr3_length: 12
j_call: TRBJ2-7
cdr3_aa: ASSLLSGSYEQY

v_call: TRBV6-5
cdr3_length: 12
j_call: TRBJ2-5
cdr3_aa: ASRIGTDQETQY